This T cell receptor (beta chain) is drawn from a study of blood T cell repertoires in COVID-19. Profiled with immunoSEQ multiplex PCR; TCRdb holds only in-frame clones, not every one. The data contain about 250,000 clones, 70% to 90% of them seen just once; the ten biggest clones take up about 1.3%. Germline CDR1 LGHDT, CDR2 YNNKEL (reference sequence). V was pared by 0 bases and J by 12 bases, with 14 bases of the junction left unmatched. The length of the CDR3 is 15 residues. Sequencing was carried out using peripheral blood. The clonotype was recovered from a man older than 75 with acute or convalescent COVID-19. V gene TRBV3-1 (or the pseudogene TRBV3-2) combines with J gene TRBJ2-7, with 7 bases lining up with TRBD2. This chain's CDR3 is CASSQDLGGGRSPYF. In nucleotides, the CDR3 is TGTGCCAGCAGCCAAGATCTTGGGGGGGGTCGCAGTCCGTACTTC.